Reported below is one T cell receptor (beta chain). The specificity of this receptor is unknown. The input lacks base qualities; no much larger clone sits a single base away. To prepare the library, the immunoSEQ multiplex PCR assay was applied. TCRdb re-hosts the immuneACCESS table, in-frame sequences only. Its copies lack some clones; in the studies checked, an unresolved V gene accounts for under half of them, and the cause for the rest is not known. In all, the sample holds about 27,000 clones, and roughly 90% of those were seen once. Together, the top ten hold around 15% of the sample. These data are taken from a study of control samples from healthy donors and cancer patients (TCRdb year 2020). V and J lose 4 bases and 3 bases, and a span of 5 bases separates them. The CDR3 runs 12 amino acids, cysteine and phenylalanine included. CDR3 DNA only is kept here, 36 bases in frame from base 1.

The chain is assembled from TRBV12-3 or TRBV12-4 and TRBJ2-3, and the D gene may be TRBD2, 5 bases matching. This receptor was identified in a man between 45 and 60 years old with lung cancer. The sample consisted of PBMCs. Read as DNA, the sequence is TGTGCCAGCAGTTCGGGAACAGATACGCAGTATTTT. Translation gives CASSSGTDTQYF.